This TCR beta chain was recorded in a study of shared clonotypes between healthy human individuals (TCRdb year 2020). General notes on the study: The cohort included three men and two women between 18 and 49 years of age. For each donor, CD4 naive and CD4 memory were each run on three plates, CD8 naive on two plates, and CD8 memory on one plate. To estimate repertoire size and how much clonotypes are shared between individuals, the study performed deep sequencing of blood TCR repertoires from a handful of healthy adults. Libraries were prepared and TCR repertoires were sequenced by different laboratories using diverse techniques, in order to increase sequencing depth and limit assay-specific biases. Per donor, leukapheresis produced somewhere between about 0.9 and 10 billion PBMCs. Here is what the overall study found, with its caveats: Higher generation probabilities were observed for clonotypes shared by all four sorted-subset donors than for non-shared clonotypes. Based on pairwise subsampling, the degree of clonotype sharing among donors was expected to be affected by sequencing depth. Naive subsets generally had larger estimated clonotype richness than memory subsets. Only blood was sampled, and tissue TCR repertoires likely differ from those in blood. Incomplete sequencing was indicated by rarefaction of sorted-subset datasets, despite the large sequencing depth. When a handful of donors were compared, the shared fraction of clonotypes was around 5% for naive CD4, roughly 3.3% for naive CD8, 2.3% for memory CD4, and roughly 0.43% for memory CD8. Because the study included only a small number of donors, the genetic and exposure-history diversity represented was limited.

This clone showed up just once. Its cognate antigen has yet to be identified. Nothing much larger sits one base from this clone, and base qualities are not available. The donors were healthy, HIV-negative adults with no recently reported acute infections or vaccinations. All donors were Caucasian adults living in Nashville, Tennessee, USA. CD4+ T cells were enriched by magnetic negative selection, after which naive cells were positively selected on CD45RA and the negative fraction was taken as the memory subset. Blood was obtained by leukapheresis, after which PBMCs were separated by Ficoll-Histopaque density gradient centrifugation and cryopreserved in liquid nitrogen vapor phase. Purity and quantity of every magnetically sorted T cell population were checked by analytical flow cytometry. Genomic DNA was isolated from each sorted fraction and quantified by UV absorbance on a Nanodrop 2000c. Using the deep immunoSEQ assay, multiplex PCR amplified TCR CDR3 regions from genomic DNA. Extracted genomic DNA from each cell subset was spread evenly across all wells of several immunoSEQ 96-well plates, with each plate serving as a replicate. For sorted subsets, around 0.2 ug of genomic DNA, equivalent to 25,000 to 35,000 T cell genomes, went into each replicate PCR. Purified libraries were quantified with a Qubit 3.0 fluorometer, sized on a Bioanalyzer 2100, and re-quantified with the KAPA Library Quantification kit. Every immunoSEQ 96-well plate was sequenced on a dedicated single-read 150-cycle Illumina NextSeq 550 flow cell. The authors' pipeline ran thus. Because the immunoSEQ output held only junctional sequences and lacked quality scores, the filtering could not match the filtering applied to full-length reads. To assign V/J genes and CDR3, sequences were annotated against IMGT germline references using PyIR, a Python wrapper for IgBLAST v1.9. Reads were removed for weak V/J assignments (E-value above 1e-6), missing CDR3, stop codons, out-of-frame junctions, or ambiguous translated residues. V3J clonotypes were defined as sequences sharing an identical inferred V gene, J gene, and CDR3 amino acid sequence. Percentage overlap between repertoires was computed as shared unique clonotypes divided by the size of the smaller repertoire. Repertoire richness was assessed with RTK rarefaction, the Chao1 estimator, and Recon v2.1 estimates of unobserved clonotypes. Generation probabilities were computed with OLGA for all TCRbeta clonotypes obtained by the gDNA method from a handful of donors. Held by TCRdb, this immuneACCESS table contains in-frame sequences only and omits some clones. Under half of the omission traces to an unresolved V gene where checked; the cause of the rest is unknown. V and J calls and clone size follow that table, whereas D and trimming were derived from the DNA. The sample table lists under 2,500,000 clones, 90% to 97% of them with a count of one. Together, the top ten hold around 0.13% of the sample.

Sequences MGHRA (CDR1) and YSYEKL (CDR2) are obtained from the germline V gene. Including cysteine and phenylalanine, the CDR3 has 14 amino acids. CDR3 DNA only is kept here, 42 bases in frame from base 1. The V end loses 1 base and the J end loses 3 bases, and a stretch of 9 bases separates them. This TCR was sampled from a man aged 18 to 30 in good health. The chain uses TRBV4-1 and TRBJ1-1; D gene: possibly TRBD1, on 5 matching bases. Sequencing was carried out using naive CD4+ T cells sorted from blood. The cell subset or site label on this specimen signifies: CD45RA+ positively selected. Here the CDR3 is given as CASSQAGFDTEAFF. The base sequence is TGCGCCAGCAGCCAAGCAGGGTTCGACACTGAAGCTTTCTTT.